There are a few counts of the clone carrying this T cell receptor (beta chain). The antigen remains undetermined. The data originate from a study of T cells after yellow fever vaccination. Whole-study findings and limits: Shared CD4/CD8 clonotypes were a small share, likely from convergent recombination. Abundant contaminating clonotypes from the bulk population could appear in FACS-sorted repertoires. Post-booster repertoires contained most primary-vaccination clones again (96% CD4, roughly 91% CD8).

MiXCR, applied by TCRdb to the 5' RACE reads, yields one record per CDR3 protein. The sample records some 400,000 distinct CDR3 sequences, around 20% being singletons. CDR3 length: 14 residues. Germline loops: CDR1 SEHNR, CDR2 FQNEAQ (reference sequence). Between the trimmed V and J ends, which lost 1 base and 5 bases, there was a span of 11 bases. This material consisted of PBMCs, taken before the yellow fever booster vaccination. The TCR comes from a man between 18 and 35 years old who received the YFV17D yellow fever vaccine. The gene calls are TRBV7-9 and TRBJ2-5; D possibly corresponds to TRBD1 (6 bases). The CDR3: CASSLDQGMETQYF. The CDR3 nucleotides are TGTGCCAGCAGCTTAGACCAGGGGATGGAGACCCAGTACTTC.